This TCR beta chain was identified in a study of cytomegalovirus exposure and HLA in healthy donors. The germline V and J ends were trimmed by 2 bases and 8 bases, with 9 bases remaining between them. This CDR3 has 12 residues. Germline V gene sequence: CDR1 MDHEN, CDR2 SYDVKM. Points on this clone: Its target is not known.

Whole-study results and caveats: Among the CMV-associated chains, three were confirmed in vitro as specific for CMV antigens.

PCR employed 60 Vbeta and 13 Jbeta primers. TCRdb's table, derived via immunoSEQ multiplex PCR, lists solely in-frame clones and lacks some. The data hold about 57,000 clones, with less than 85% observed a single time. The chain couples TRBV28 to TRBJ1-1; tentative D call: TRBD1 (5 bases). The receptor was derived from a man aged 25-40 years in good health and CMV-seropositive. Sequenced sample: PBMCs. This CDR3 is CASSLPRTEAFF. The CDR3 coding sequence is TGTGCCAGCAGTTTACCCCGGACAGAAGCTTTCTTT.